What follows describes a single T cell receptor beta chain. No antigen is known for it. The sample belongs to a study of T cell clusters in autoimmune cytopenias (dated by TCRdb to the late 2010s). As for the study more broadly: TRB sequencing reached a median depth of 51,575 reads per sample and yielded a median of 2,350 distinct TRB clonotypes per sample. In autoimmune cytopenia patients, peripheral blood TRB and IGH repertoires were sequenced during active disease and over treatment follow-up, together with healthy, CLL and autoimmune hepatitis controls. The goal of the study was to determine whether autoimmune cytopenia patients have a disease-specific immune repertoire signature that could serve as a blood-based biomarker. Broad study findings and their caveats: GLIPH results suggested that primary autoimmune cytopenia patients were missing physiological T cell clusters, with 51 clusters found only in healthy donors compared with roughly 15 found only in patients. The T cell clusters were defined only in silico, and the functional role of the clusters still needed to be validated experimentally. In the comparison of secondary cytopenia with CLL, no cluster-lack signature showed up, apparently because the dominant lymphoma-associated repertoire masked the signature. Compared with active autoimmune hepatitis patients, healthy donors had almost three times as many exclusive TRB clusters, a finding consistent with an autoimmunity-wide signature. TRB repertoire shifts, with less even repertoires in secondary cytopenia and CLL, mostly reflected lymphoma bias rather than autoimmunity.

Multiplex PCR with a touch-down protocol amplified TRB rearrangements, with the TRB-A and TRB-B primer pools combined in a single tube. Illumina adapters and sample indices were added to the amplicons through two consecutive PCR reactions using Phusion HS II polymerase. The amplicons were gel-purified using the NucleoSpin Gel and PCR Clean-up kit, after which quantification was performed by Qubit and quality was checked on an Agilent 2100 Bioanalyzer. Sequencing of the libraries was done on an Illumina MiSeq with paired-end, single-indexed, 600-cycle runs. The study's processing was this. MiXCR version 2.1.12, together with the default MiXCR reference library, was used to align and assemble the TRB reads. A clone was defined by each unique CDR3 nucleotide sequence, and the analysis included only productive sequences with two or more reads. Repertoire diversity was assessed with alpha-parameterized diversity profiles (alpha 0 to 5), including the Shannon (alpha 1) and Simpson (alpha 2) indices, which were computed with an R script. Combinatorial TRB VJ usage was calculated with the tcR package and was compared between cohorts by principal component analysis performed with ade4. GLIPH was used to cluster TCRbeta CDR3s in pairs of cohorts matched for age and read depth, and a Wilcoxon test was used to compare cluster frequencies. One entry per CDR3 protein sequence results from the TCRdb reprocessing of the reads, with DNA left out. Here the V and J calls rest on TCRdb's processing, not on the authors' analysis. The sample's table lists a count of some 6,600 distinct CDR3 sequences. About 15% of the sample belongs to the ten largest clones.

The CDR3 spans 14 residues, from the cysteine through the phenylalanine. No nucleotide data were recorded. CDR1 and CDR2 were assigned from the germline V gene (reference sequence) as GTSNPN and SVGIG. Each sample's TRB amplification started from 250 ng of peripheral blood genomic DNA, which corresponds to approximately 36,000 genome equivalents. The receptor's source is a human donor with an autoimmune cytopenia or autoimmune hepatitis (not recorded which). The receptor chain draws on TRBV30 and TRBJ1-2; as DNA is missing, the TRBD1 call by TCRdb cannot be tested. Input material: peripheral blood. The CDR3 here reads CAWNYVGRGLGYTF.